These 22 T cell receptor beta chains share one sample of origin, sequenced in a study of shared clonotypes between healthy human individuals. The protocol was immunoSEQ multiplex PCR, while the TCRdb copy is restricted to in-frame clones and leaves out a portion. This table has roughly 2.6 million clones, roughly nine tenths appearing once. Sequenced: naive CD4+ T cells sorted from blood. Described subset: CD45RA+ positively selected. These receptors came from a man aged 18-30 years in good health.

The V and J genes are TRBV2 and TRBJ1-6; D is perhaps TRBD1 (6 bases). Germline-derived CDR1 and CDR2 are SNHLY and FYNNEI. Trimming stripped 7 bases from V and 7 bases from J, with 11 bases between. The CDR3 is 13 amino acids. CDR3 sequence reads: CASTRQDNSPLHF. DNA of the CDR3: TGTGCCAGCACCAGACAGGACAATTCACCCCTCCACTTT.

The CDR3 DNA follows: TGTGCCAGCAGCTTGGTGGGACAGGACTACGAGCAGTACTTC. Its translation: CASSLVGQDYEQYF. This chain uses TRBV5-6 with TRBJ2-7, with 8 nucleotides matching TRBD1. V trimming: 0 bases; J trimming: 3 bases; junction bases outside the gene matches: 2. CDR1 is SGHDT and CDR2 is YYEEEE in the germline V gene. The CDR3 runs to 14 residues.

The chain recombines TRBV10-3 with TRBJ2-1, with 12 bases lining up with TRBD1. V shed 3 bases and J 5 bases; nucleotides not matched to a gene: 5. This CDR3 region has 16 residues. Germline V gives CDR1 ENHRY, CDR2 SYGVKD. The CDR3 DNA is TGTGCCATCAGTGACCGGGACAGGGGGCGGAACAATGAGCAGTTCTTC. It translates to CAISDRDRGRNNEQFF.

The chain joins TRBV5-1 to TRBJ1-4; D is undetermined. Germline V gene data show CDR1 as SGHRS and CDR2 as YFSETQ. This CDR3 is built from 15 residues. Trimming cost V 0 bases and J 4 bases, with 10 bases left between them. The CDR3 protein is CASSLASGVNEKLFF. The CDR3 nucleotides read TGCGCCAGCAGCTTGGCCTCTGGGGTTAATGAAAAACTGTTTTTT.

This sequence joins TRBV27 and TRBJ1-1, with a weak D call TRBD1 (6 bases). The CDR3 covers 14 residues. CDR1 and CDR2 from the germline V gene are MNHEY and SMNVEV (reference sequence). V lost 3 bases, J lost 1 base, and 9 bases lay in between. CDR3 loop: CASSLGAANTEAFF. The CDR3, as DNA: TGTGCCAGCAGTTTGGGGGCCGCGAACACTGAAGCTTTCTTT.

The V call is TRBV27, the J call TRBJ2-7; the match to TRBD1 covers 7 bases. The V gene's germline CDR1 is MNHEY and CDR2 SMNVEV (reference sequence). With 6 bases clipped from V and 3 bases from J, the junction kept 8 bases outside the gene matches. The CDR3 loop spans 14 amino acids. CDR3 residues: CASRGGPGGYEQYF. The DNA for the CDR3 is TGTGCCAGCAGGGGTGGTCCAGGGGGCTACGAGCAGTACTTC.

The chain joins TRBV2 to TRBJ2-7; tentatively, D is TRBD2 (6 bases). This CDR3 contains 14 residues. Per germline, CDR1 SNHLY and CDR2 FYNNEI. V gave up 9 bases and J gave up 3 bases, with 18 bases separating them. Here the CDR3 reads CASVKTGLNYEQYF. CDR3 nucleotide sequence: TGTGCCAGTGTAAAAACAGGACTAAACTACGAGCAGTACTTC.

V is TRBV9 and J is TRBJ2-3; tentatively, D is TRBD1 (5 bases). CDR1 is SGDLS, CDR2 YYNGEE, per germline. The CDR3 loop spans 16 amino acids. Trimming cost V 0 bases and J 5 bases, with 16 bases left between them. The CDR3 region has the DNA TGTGCCAGCAGCGTAGGCTGGTCCCAGGGAATAGATACGCAGTATTTT. This codes for CASSVGWSQGIDTQYF.

The chain is built from TRBV2 and TRBJ1-5; D might be TRBD1 (5 bases). Germline CDR1 is SNHLY and CDR2 is FYNNEI. V was clipped by 7 bases and J by 8 bases, with 12 bases between them. CDR3 length: 12 amino acids. The CDR3, as DNA: TGTGCCAGCAACCAGGGTTTGGAGCCCCAGCATTTT. Its protein product is CASNQGLEPQHF.

This chain connects TRBV5-1 to TRBJ2-7, with unresolved D. The V end lost 2 bases, the J end lost 0 bases, and 6 bases lay between the germline ends. Per the germline V gene, CDR1 is SGHRS and CDR2 is YFSETQ. The CDR3 runs 13 residues. The CDR3 spells CASSFISSYEQYF. The CDR3 nucleotides are TGCGCCAGCAGCTTCATTAGCTCCTACGAGCAGTACTTC.

This sequence joins TRBV19 and TRBJ2-1, with D uncertain. Per germline, CDR1 LNHDA and CDR2 SQIVND (reference sequence). With 4 bases removed from V and 4 bases from J, the gap between germline ends came to 11 bases. CDR3 length equals 14 residues. The CDR3 loop is CASSKGSSYNEQFF. The CDR3 DNA reads TGTGCCAGTAGTAAGGGCAGCTCATACAATGAGCAGTTCTTC.

The gene calls are TRBV5-1 and TRBJ2-3, with 14 positions matching TRBD2. There are 16 residues in the CDR3. V was pared by 4 bases and J by 4 bases, with 5 bases of the junction left unmatched. The germline V gene has CDR1 SGHRS and CDR2 YFSETQ. The CDR3 coding sequence is TGCGCCAGCAGCAAAGGGACTAGCGGGGGCCCAGATACGCAGTATTTT. Translated, it gives CASSKGTSGGPDTQYF.

The J gene is TRBJ1-2, the V gene TRBV7-2; 7 bases line up with TRBD1. Germline V gene data show CDR1 as SGHTA and CDR2 as FQGNSA. CDR3 length: 15 amino acids. The V and J ends lost 5 bases and 2 bases, in that order; junction bases with no gene match: 8. The DNA of the CDR3 is TGTGCCAGCAGCATTGACAGGGCAACAAACTATGGCTACACCTTC. Protein sequence: CASSIDRATNYGYTF.

J is TRBJ1-6 and V is TRBV19; the match to TRBD1 covers 11 bases. CDR1 is LNHDA and CDR2 is SQIVND in the germline V gene (reference sequence). This CDR3 is 19 amino acids long. Unmatched junction bases numbered 14, after V lost 5 bases and J lost 5 bases. The CDR3, as DNA: TGTGCCAGTAGTCTTGGACAGGGGGCGAAGAGATTCAATAATTCACCCCTCCACTTT. This encodes CASSLGQGAKRFNNSPLHF.

This sequence joins TRBV27 and TRBJ1-2; D unresolved. The germline gives CDR1 MNHEY, CDR2 SMNVEV (reference sequence). This CDR3 region has 13 residues. V lost 6 bases, J lost 4 bases, and 12 bases lay in between. The CDR3 nucleotides are TGTGCCAGCAGCCCCCGCGCTTCCTATGGCTACACCTTC. Residues: CASSPRASYGYTF.

The chain links TRBV7-9 to TRBJ2-3, with 10 positions matching TRBD1. Germline values: CDR1 SEHNR, CDR2 FQNEAQ (reference sequence). After removal of 4 bases from V and 1 base from J, the junction contained 2 bases not matched to a gene. This CDR3 is 15 amino acids long. The CDR3 DNA is TGTGCCAGCAGCTCGACAGGGGGCGGCACAGATACGCAGTATTTT. This encodes CASSSTGGGTDTQYF.

The chain recombines TRBV10-3 with TRBJ1-4; D unresolved. This CDR3 is built from 15 residues. CDR1 and CDR2 (germline): ENHRY, SYGVKD. Trimming removed 3 bases at V and 7 bases at J, with 15 bases between. This chain's CDR3 is CAISDQSGGREKLFF. CDR3 in DNA: TGTGCCATCAGTGACCAGAGTGGTGGCCGTGAAAAACTGTTTTTT.

The chain joins TRBV9 to TRBJ1-4; a weak D match, TRBD1 (6 bases). Trimming cost V 0 bases and J 4 bases, with 10 bases left between them. This CDR3 contains 15 residues. Looked up from germline, CDR1 is SGDLS and CDR2 is YYNGEE. CDR3 loop: CASSVGWGRNEKLFF. In nucleotides, the CDR3 is TGTGCCAGCAGCGTAGGTTGGGGGCGTAATGAAAAACTGTTTTTT.

This chain uses TRBV6-5 with TRBJ1-6; D call uncertain. Germline-derived CDR1 and CDR2 are MNHEY and SVGAGI. This CDR3 is 14 amino acids long. The germline V and J ends were trimmed by 4 bases and 7 bases, with 11 bases remaining between them. For the CDR3, the DNA is TGTGCCAGCAGTTCCCGGGCTCTCAATTCACCCCTCCACTTT. Protein: CASSSRALNSPLHF.

The CDR3 protein is CASSFRTGRVSADTQYF. In DNA, the CDR3 is TGCGCCAGCAGCTTCCGGACAGGGCGGGTATCAGCAGATACGCAGTATTTT. The chain joins TRBV5-1 to TRBJ2-3, with 8 nucleotides matching TRBD1. There are 17 residues in the CDR3. Germline CDR1 and CDR2: SGHRS and YFSETQ. The ends lost 2 bases at V and 4 bases at J; junction bases unmatched: 12.

As concerns this clone: The same CDR3 is also encoded by other DNA sequences in this sample. The DNA for the CDR3 is TGTGCCAGCTCTCGGACGGGTTCCTACGAGCAGTACTTC. This sequence encodes CASSRTGSYEQYF. The chain recombines TRBV18 with TRBJ2-7; no firm D call. The germline gives CDR1 KGHSH, CDR2 LQKENI. This CDR3 is 13 amino acids long. V lost 6 bases, J lost 1 base, and 10 bases lay in between.

This chain links TRBV27 with TRBJ2-3; 14 nucleotides align to TRBD2. V shed 5 bases and J 2 bases; nucleotides not matched to a gene: 6. The CDR3 consists of 17 residues. Per the germline V gene, CDR1 is MNHEY and CDR2 is SMNVEV (reference sequence). CDR3 nucleotide sequence: TGTGCCAGCAGTCGGACTAGCGGGGGGTTGAACACAGATACGCAGTATTTT. Protein product: CASSRTSGGLNTDTQYF.